Listed below are T cell receptor beta chains from one sample, sequenced in a study of shared clonotypes between healthy human individuals. Produced via immunoSEQ multiplex PCR; TCRdb's table is partial and in-frame only. The sample has around 600,000 clones; 95% to 98% are singletons. The sample taken for sequencing was naive CD8+ T cells sorted from blood. All receptors come from a man in his thirties or forties in good health. The conserved cysteine and the conserved F or W are not part of the CDR3 here.

TRBJ2-3 | TRBV7-9 | AGGTADTQY
TRBJ2-4 | TRBV7-8 | ASTQRDWEAKNIQY
TRBJ2-5 | TRBV7-2 | ASSLILQETQY
TRBJ1-1 | TRBV2 | ASRTRTEAF
TRBJ2-5 | TRBV10-2 | ASTSRVGAKVVQETQY
TRBJ2-7 | TRBV14 | ASSQDEYEQY
TRBJ2-7 | TRBV7-9 | ASSLGEGFRYGEQY
TRBJ2-2 | TRBV6-6 | ASSYGTGAGELF
TRBJ2-1 | TRBV7-9 | ASSPTGGNEQF
TRBJ2-1 | TRBV7-9 | ASSSGLAAEQF
TRBJ2-5 | TRBV4-2 | ASSHSAGTGKETQY
TRBJ2-3 | TRBV29-1 | SVVLAYTDTQY
TRBJ1-5 | TRBV19 | ASSKTGLGNQPQH
TRBJ1-1 | TRBV29-1 | SADGAPNTEAF
TRBJ2-2 | TRBV27 | ASSWQGNGELF
TRBJ2-1 | TRBV5-1 | ASSLFTDYNEQF
TRBJ2-7 | TRBV10-3 | ASSEANPYEQY
TRBJ1-5 | TRBV30 | AWSVATGGFRPQH
TRBJ2-7 | TRBV6-1 | ASSEAGLAPYEQY
TRBJ1-2 | TRBV7-9 | ASSSTGGGYT
TRBJ2-7 | TRBV25-1 | ASSGPGHEEYEQY
TRBJ2-1 | TRBV2 | ASSETPGEGRDEQF
TRBJ2-7 | TRBV5-1 | ASSLSWGSYEQY
TRBJ1-1 | TRBV5-1 | ASSRTAGTGSEAF
TRBJ2-2 | TRBV7-8 | ASSLKRDRANGELF
TRBJ2-7 | TRBV7-3 | ASSPTGSPSDEQY
TRBJ1-6 | TRBV27 | ASSSSQGRNSPLH
TRBJ2-7 | TRBV6-5 | ASTNSGTESYEQY
TRBJ2-7 | TRBV28 | ASSPISSGTGKQYILASPYEQY
TRBJ2-7 | TRBV5-6 | ASSGDPYEQY
TRBJ2-3 | TRBV25-1 | ASRGGYSGHTDTQY
TRBJ2-3 | TRBV5-1 | ASGLRSADTQY
TRBJ2-3 | TRBV29-1 | SVRSGRAPDTQY
TRBJ2-7 | TRBV7-3 | ASSLTQGVVAGGVYEQY
TRBJ2-1 | TRBV11-2 | ASSSLGQF
TRBJ2-7 | TRBV18 | ASSPAGTSGIYEQY